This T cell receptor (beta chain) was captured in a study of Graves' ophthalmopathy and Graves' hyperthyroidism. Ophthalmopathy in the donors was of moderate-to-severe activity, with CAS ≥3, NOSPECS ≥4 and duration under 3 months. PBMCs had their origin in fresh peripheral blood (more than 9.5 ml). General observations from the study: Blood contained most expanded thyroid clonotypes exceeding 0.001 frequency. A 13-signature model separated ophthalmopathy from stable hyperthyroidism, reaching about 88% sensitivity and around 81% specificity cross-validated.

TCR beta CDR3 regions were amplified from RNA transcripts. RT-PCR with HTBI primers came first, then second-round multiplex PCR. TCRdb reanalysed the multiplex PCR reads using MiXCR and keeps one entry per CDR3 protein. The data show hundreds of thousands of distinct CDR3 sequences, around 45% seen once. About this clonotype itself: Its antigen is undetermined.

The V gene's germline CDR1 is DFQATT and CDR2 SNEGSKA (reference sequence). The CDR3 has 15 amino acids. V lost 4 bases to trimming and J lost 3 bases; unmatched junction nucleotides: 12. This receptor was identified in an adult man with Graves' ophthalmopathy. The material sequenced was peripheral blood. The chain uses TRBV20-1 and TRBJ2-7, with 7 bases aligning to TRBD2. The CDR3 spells CSAKAVASGLYEQYF. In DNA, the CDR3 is TGCAGTGCTAAGGCGGTGGCTAGCGGCCTCTACGAGCAGTACTTC.